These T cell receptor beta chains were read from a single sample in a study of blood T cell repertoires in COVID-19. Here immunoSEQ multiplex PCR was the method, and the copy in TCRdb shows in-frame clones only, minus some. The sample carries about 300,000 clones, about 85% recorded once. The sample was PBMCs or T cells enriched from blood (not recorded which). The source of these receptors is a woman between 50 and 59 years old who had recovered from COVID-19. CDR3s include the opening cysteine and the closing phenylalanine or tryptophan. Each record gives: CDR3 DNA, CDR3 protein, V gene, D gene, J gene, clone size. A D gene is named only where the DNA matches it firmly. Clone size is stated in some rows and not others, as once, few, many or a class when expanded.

TGTGCCTGGAGTGATAGGGGGCCCCTGGATGAAAAACTGTTTTTT CAWSDRGPLDEKLFF TRBV30 TRBD1 TRBJ1-4 -
TGTGCCAGCAGTTTAATCGGAGTTGAGCAGTTCTTC CASSLIGVEQFF TRBV12-3/TRBV12-4 - TRBJ2-1 -
TGTGCCAGCAGCATGACTAGCGGGAGGGAAGAGACCCAGTACTTC CASSMTSGREETQYF TRBV7-9 TRBD2 TRBJ2-5 -
TGTGCCAGCAGTTACTCGGTCAACAGGCCAAATTCACCCCTCCACTTT CASSYSVNRPNSPLHF TRBV6-5 - TRBJ1-6 -
TGTGCCACCAGCTTAAACGGCGGGGAGCTGTTTTTT CATSLNGGELFF TRBV15 - TRBJ2-2 -
TGTGCCAGCAGTTCACCCAGGACAGGGGAGCCCTACGAGCAGTACTTC CASSSPRTGEPYEQYF TRBV27 TRBD1 TRBJ2-7 -
TGTGCCAGCAGCTTCCAGGGCCGGCGAAGACCCGGGGAGCTGTTTTTT CASSFQGRRRPGELFF TRBV5-4 - TRBJ2-2 few
TGTGCCAGCAGCATTAACTTAAGCGGCACTGAAGCTTTCTTT CASSINLSGTEAFF TRBV9 - TRBJ1-1 -
TGTGCCAGCAGCCAATCACGGTCCGGGGCCAACGTCCTGACTTTC CASSQSRSGANVLTF TRBV3-1/TRBV3-2 - TRBJ2-6 -
TGTGCCAGCAGCGTAGCTGGGACAGGTTATTCAGGAAACACCATATATTTT CASSVAGTGYSGNTIYF TRBV9 TRBD1 TRBJ1-3 -
TGCGCCAGCAGCCCCGGGACAAGCTATGGCTACACCTTC CASSPGTSYGYTF TRBV5-1 - TRBJ1-2 once
TGCAGTGCTAGTGAGAGATTAGGGGATCAGCCCCAGCATTTT CSASERLGDQPQHF TRBV20-1 - TRBJ1-5 -
TGCGCCAGCAGCCCAGGCCCGGGGTCCGAGGGTCTCACCGGGGAGCTGTTTTTT CASSPGPGSEGLTGELFF TRBV4-1 - TRBJ2-2 -
TGTGCCAGCAGTAGGGGGGCGAGCGGGGGTACTGAAGCTTTCTTT CASSRGASGGTEAFF TRBV6-5 - TRBJ1-1 once
TGTGCCAGCAGCTTGGCCGCACAGGGAAACTATGGCTACACCTTC CASSLAAQGNYGYTF TRBV5-5 - TRBJ1-2 -
TGCGCCAGCAGCCAAGAGTCTTCTAGCAGTTACTCGGTTCTTAATACGCAGTATTTT CASSQESSSSYSVLNTQYF TRBV4-1 - TRBJ2-3 -
TGTGCCAGCAGCGGTACTAGCGGGGGAGACAATGAGCAGTTCTTC CASSGTSGGDNEQFF TRBV9 TRBD2 TRBJ2-1 -
TGCGCCAGCAGTGAGTCTCAGGTGATGGATACGCAGTATTTT CASSESQVMDTQYF TRBV10-1 - TRBJ2-3 -
TGCGCCAGCAGCTTGGATGGCGGTTCGCCCAGTGGCTACACCTTC CASSLDGGSPSGYTF TRBV5-1 - TRBJ1-2 few
TGCGCCAGCAGCCCTCATCGGGGAACGAACACCGGGGAGCTGTTTTTT CASSPHRGTNTGELFF TRBV5-1 - TRBJ2-2 -
TGTGCCAGTAGTACACAGGGGGCGCGGTCGGCTGAGCAGTTCTTC CASSTQGARSAEQFF TRBV19 TRBD1 TRBJ2-1 -
TGTGCCAGCAGCTTGGTGCGGGGGGCTTCCAATGAGCAGTTCTTC CASSLVRGASNEQFF TRBV5-4 TRBD2 TRBJ2-1 once
TGCGCCAGCAGCTCAAGAGGACTAGTCCCCCGGAATGAGCAGTTCTTC CASSSRGLVPRNEQFF TRBV5-1 TRBD2 TRBJ2-1 -
TGTGCCAGCAGCTTTTTCGCGGGAGGGGACACCGGGGAGCTGTTTTTT CASSFFAGGDTGELFF TRBV7-2 TRBD2 TRBJ2-2 -
TGTGCCAGTAGTAATGGGCCCATAGGGAGGCCCCAGCATTTT CASSNGPIGRPQHF TRBV19 - TRBJ1-5 -
TGTGCCAGCAGTTACTCCGGAGGGACAGGGATATACGAGCAGTACTTC CASSYSGGTGIYEQYF TRBV6-5 TRBD1 TRBJ2-7 few
TGTGCCAGCAGAATACCGGGACAGGCTGATGGCTACACCTTC CASRIPGQADGYTF TRBV28 TRBD1 TRBJ1-2 -
TGCGCCAGCAGCCAAGATCATAGCGGGAGAGTCAATGAGCAGTTCTTC CASSQDHSGRVNEQFF TRBV4-3 TRBD2 TRBJ2-1 -
TGTGCCAGCAGCGTCACGACAGGGGGTCAGGAAGCTTTCTTT CASSVTTGGQEAFF TRBV7-2 TRBD1 TRBJ1-1 -
TGTGCCAGCAGTTCCAGGGGGAGCCATCAGCCCCAGCATTTT CASSSRGSHQPQHF TRBV3-1/TRBV3-2 TRBD1 TRBJ1-5 once
TGCAGCGCCCGAACAGGGGTAGGGGAGACCCAGTACTTC CSARTGVGETQYF TRBV29-1 TRBD1 TRBJ2-5 -
TGTGCCTGGAGCCGGGGGAGCAATCAGCCCCAGCATTTT CAWSRGSNQPQHF TRBV30 - TRBJ1-5 -
TGTGCCAGCAGTTATAGAAACAGGAACACCGGGGAGCTGTTTTTT CASSYRNRNTGELFF TRBV6-5 - TRBJ2-2 -